This passage covers 27 T cell receptor beta chains from one sample sequenced in a study of blood T cell repertoires in COVID-19. TCRdb keeps only in-frame clones here, not all; method: immunoSEQ multiplex PCR. Counted here are approximately 25,000 clones, around 87% occurring once; the ten biggest clones make up about 1.5%. The sample was peripheral blood. The receptors originated from an older woman with active COVID-19.

This clone has just one count. The rearrangement links TRBV2 to TRBJ1-2; 7 nucleotides line up with TRBD1. With 0 bases clipped from V and 4 bases from J, the junction kept 2 bases outside the gene matches. CDR3 length equals 14 residues. Germline V CDR1 and CDR2: SNHLY, FYNNEI. The DNA of the CDR3 is TGTGCCAGCAGTGAAGCACAGGGGAGCTATGGCTACACCTTC. Protein: CASSEAQGSYGYTF.

This clone has just one count. The rearrangement joins TRBV10-3 to TRBJ2-7; 8 bases are shared with TRBD2. In germline, CDR1 is ENHRY, CDR2 SYGVKD. V dropped 10 bases and J dropped 2; count of bases not matched to a gene: 10. CDR3 size: 14 residues. DNA for the CDR3: TGTGCCAGCGCCCTAGCGGGCGAACCCTACGAGCAGTACTTC. This translates into CASALAGEPYEQYF.

A single count supports this clone. The chain joins TRBV7-8 to TRBJ2-2, with D possibly TRBD2 on 6 matching bases. Per germline, CDR1 SGHVS and CDR2 FQNEAQ. The CDR3 runs 14 residues. V was clipped by 5 bases and J by 3 bases, with 10 bases between them. CDR3 nucleotide sequence: TGTGCCAGCAGCCCTTGGGGGGACACCGGGGAGCTGTTTTTT. It translates to CASSPWGDTGELFF.

The genes are TRBV27 and TRBJ2-7; 7 nucleotides agree with TRBD1. After removal of 8 bases from V and 5 bases from J, the junction contained 3 bases not matched to a gene. CDR3 size: 11 residues. Germline-derived CDR1 and CDR2 are MNHEY and SMNVEV (reference sequence). Written as DNA, the CDR3 is TGTGCCAGCCAGGGGGTCCACGAGCAGTACTTC. This encodes CASQGVHEQYF.

J is TRBJ2-7 and V is TRBV15; D is unresolved. CDR1 LNHNV and CDR2 YYDKDF come from the germline V gene (reference sequence). The CDR3 is 13 amino acids. V lost 0 bases to trimming and J lost 2 bases, with 5 bases between them. CDR3 nucleotides: TGTGCCACCAGCAGAGATATCGCCTACGAGCAGTACTTC. It codes for CATSRDIAYEQYF.

This clone showed up just once. This chain connects TRBV6-5 to TRBJ2-7; 11 nucleotides agree with TRBD1. Unmatched junction bases numbered 7, after V lost 6 bases and J lost 6 bases. The length of the CDR3 is 14 residues. Germline CDR1 MNHEY, CDR2 SVGAGI. The CDR3 region is CASRRDRGRGEQYF. The CDR3 coding sequence is TGTGCCAGCAGGAGGGACAGGGGGAGAGGCGAGCAGTACTTC.

The chain combines TRBV2 with TRBJ2-1, with D uncertain. Germline assignment: CDR1 SNHLY and CDR2 FYNNEI. Deletions cut 6 bases from V and 6 bases from J, with 6 bases between. This CDR3 comprises 11 residues. This chain's CDR3 is CASSERNEQFF. DNA for the CDR3: TGTGCCAGCAGCGAGCGCAATGAGCAGTTCTTC.

This clone appeared once. This sequence joins TRBV3-1 (or the pseudogene TRBV3-2) and TRBJ2-7; 9 nucleotides line up with TRBD2. CDR1 is LGHDT, CDR2 YNNKEL, per germline (reference sequence). V was clipped by 3 bases and J by 6 bases; unmatched bases: 9. The length of the CDR3 is 15 residues. Here the CDR3 DNA reads TGTGCCAGCAGCCACGCGCGGGAGGGCCGTCGCGAGCAGTACTTC. As protein: CASSHAREGRREQYF.

The chain is built from TRBV29-1 and TRBJ1-2, with a possible D match to TRBD1 (6 bases). The CDR3 runs to 12 residues. Per the germline V gene, CDR1 is SQVTM and CDR2 is ANQGSEA. V was clipped by 6 bases and J by 4 bases, with 12 bases between them. The CDR3 DNA reads as TGCAGCGTGACAAGACAGGCCTATGGCTACACCTTC. Amino acids: CSVTRQAYGYTF. Complete variable domain (other parts from reference TRBV29-1 and TRBJ1-2): SAVISQKPSRDICQRGTSLTIQCQVDSQVTMMFWYRQQPGQSLTLIATANQGSEATYESGFVIDKFPISRPNLTFSTLTVSNMSPEDSSIYLCSVTRQAYGYTFGSGTRLTVV.

The chain couples TRBV18 to TRBJ1-1; weak D call: TRBD1 (6 bases). This CDR3 is built from 14 residues. Germline loops: CDR1 KGHSH, CDR2 LQKENI. V was shortened by 1 base and J by 7 bases, with 13 bases between the two germline ends. The CDR3 DNA reads TGTGCCAGCTCACCACAAGGGGGAAGTGGTGAAGCTTTCTTT. Translating it yields CASSPQGGSGEAFF.

The chain carries TRBV19 and TRBJ1-2; TRBD1 agrees at 10 bases. Germline V gene data show CDR1 as LNHDA and CDR2 as SQIVND (reference sequence). Germline trimming cut 5 bases from V and 4 bases from J; bases unmatched to any gene: 7. The CDR3 sequence is 15 residues long. CDR3 protein: CASSSRTGGAYGYTF. Here the CDR3 DNA reads TGTGCCAGTAGTTCCCGGACAGGGGGAGCCTATGGCTACACCTTC.

V is TRBV9 and J is TRBJ1-1; D call uncertain. This CDR3 contains 12 residues. Germline CDR1 SGDLS, CDR2 YYNGEE. V was pared by 2 bases and J by 5 bases, with 7 bases between. The CDR3 DNA reads as TGTGCCAGCAGCGTCCCTTCGACTGAAGCTTTCTTT. Translated: CASSVPSTEAFF.

This rearrangement joins TRBV18 to TRBJ2-5; 9 bases map to TRBD1. J lost 4 bases, V lost 8 bases, and 17 bases had no gene match. In germline, CDR1 is KGHSH, CDR2 LQKENI. The CDR3 sequence is 17 residues long. The CDR3 nucleotides read TGTGCCAGCACTCCAACGAGCAACAGGGGGCTTGGAGAGACCCAGTACTTC. Protein product: CASTPTSNRGLGETQYF.

This chain links TRBV7-2 with TRBJ2-3, with 7 bases lining up with TRBD2. CDR1 is SGHTA, CDR2 FQGNSA, per germline. The CDR3 is made up of 16 amino acids. With V trimmed by 1 base and J by 5 bases, 9 bases remained unmatched. The CDR3: CASSLGLALSEDTQYF. The CDR3 DNA sequence: TGTGCCAGCAGCTTAGGACTAGCTCTGAGTGAAGATACGCAGTATTTT.

This clone was found once. This chain connects TRBV9 to TRBJ2-1; D is perhaps TRBD1 (5 bases). CDR3 size: 12 residues. CDR1 and CDR2 from the germline V gene are SGDLS and YYNGEE. V lost 5 bases and J 5 bases, leaving 8 bases between the germline ends. The DNA of the CDR3 is TGTGCCAGCAGGGGGCCTAACAATGAGCAGTTCTTC. It specifies CASRGPNNEQFF.

The chain links TRBV3-1 (or the pseudogene TRBV3-2) to TRBJ2-1; possible D gene TRBD2, 6 bases. The CDR3 has 13 amino acids. Germline-derived CDR1 and CDR2 are LGHDT and YNNKEL (reference sequence). Trimming took off 3 bases at V and 10 bases at J, with 13 bases between the two ends. In DNA, the CDR3 is TGTGCCAGCAGCCAGACCCTAAGCGGGGAGCAGTTCTTC. Its translation is CASSQTLSGEQFF.

The chain links TRBV2 to TRBJ1-1; weak D call: TRBD1 (5 bases). CDR3 length: 13 residues. V was cut by 2 bases and J by 6 bases, with 10 bases left in between. CDR1 is SNHLY and CDR2 is FYNNEI in the germline V gene. The CDR3 loop is CASSETGQSEAFF. In nucleotides, the CDR3 is TGTGCCAGCAGTGAAACCGGACAATCTGAAGCTTTCTTT.

This chain links TRBV15 with TRBJ2-5, with 11 bases that match TRBD2. J lost 7 bases, V lost 1 base, and 5 bases had no gene match. Germline CDR1 reads LNHNV; CDR2 reads YYDKDF (reference sequence). The CDR3 loop spans 15 amino acids. CDR3 sequence reads: CATSRGLAGGGTQYF. The CDR3 DNA follows: TGTGCCACCAGCAGAGGGCTAGCGGGGGGCGGGACCCAGTACTTC.

The V gene is TRBV28, the J gene TRBJ2-7, with a weak D call TRBD2 (6 bases). This CDR3 has 19 residues. The germline gives CDR1 MDHEN, CDR2 SYDVKM. Trimming removed 6 bases from V and 2 bases from J, with 29 bases in between. The CDR3: CASSPGRGGYGSRPYEQYF. Here the CDR3 DNA reads TGTGCCAGCAGCCCCGGTAGGGGAGGATACGGGAGTCGTCCCTACGAGCAGTACTTC.

J is TRBJ1-3 and V is TRBV29-1; a weak D match, TRBD1 (5 bases). With 3 bases removed from V and 4 bases from J, the gap between germline ends came to 7 bases. The CDR3 spans 12 residues. From germline, CDR1 is SQVTM and CDR2 ANQGSEA. CDR3 loop: CSVDGGGNTIYF. The DNA for the CDR3 is TGCAGCGTTGATGGGGGGGGAAACACCATATATTTT.

DNA for the CDR3: TGTGCCAGCAGCGATAAACCTCCGGGACTCAGCTACGAGCAGTACTTC. This translates into CASSDKPPGLSYEQYF. The gene calls are TRBV2 and TRBJ2-7; D might be TRBD2 (6 bases). This CDR3 comprises 16 residues. V was pared by 6 bases and J by 3 bases, with 21 bases between. Germline lookup yields CDR1 SNHLY and CDR2 FYNNEI.

This clone was recorded once. V usage is TRBV29-1 and J usage is TRBJ2-5; TRBD1 matches 9 bases. V was pared by 3 bases and J by 1 base, with 3 bases of the junction left unmatched. Germline CDR1 reads SQVTM; CDR2 reads ANQGSEA. The CDR3 is 14 amino acids. The CDR3 nucleotides read TGCAGCGTTGATCGGACAGGGGTCCAAGAGACCCAGTACTTC. It is translated as CSVDRTGVQETQYF.

The chain employs TRBV6-6 and TRBJ2-2, with 9 positions matching TRBD1. This CDR3 has 17 residues. The trim removed 5 bases at V and 3 bases at J, leaving 10 bases unmatched. Looked up from germline, CDR1 is MNHNY and CDR2 is SVGAGI (reference sequence). This CDR3 reads CASSRKPGQGDTGELFF. The CDR3 bases are TGTGCCAGCAGTCGAAAGCCGGGACAGGGAGACACCGGGGAGCTGTTTTTT.

This sequence joins TRBV27 and TRBJ1-1, with 7 bases aligning to TRBD1. Per the germline V gene, CDR1 is MNHEY and CDR2 is SMNVEV (reference sequence). The trim removed 7 bases at V and 8 bases at J, leaving 13 bases unmatched. The CDR3 runs to 14 residues. As DNA, the CDR3 is TGTGCCAGCACCCCGACAGGGACGAGTTGGGAAGCTTTCTTT. This translates into CASTPTGTSWEAFF.

The chain is built from TRBV18 and TRBJ2-5; TRBD1 matches at 9 bases. Per the germline V gene, CDR1 is KGHSH and CDR2 is LQKENI. The CDR3 has 15 residues. V shed 6 bases and J 4 bases; nucleotides not matched to a gene: 9. As DNA, the CDR3 is TGTGCCAGCTCCCCTGGCACAGGGGGCGGAGAGACCCAGTACTTC. It yields the protein CASSPGTGGGETQYF.

The J gene is TRBJ2-5, the V gene TRBV28; D possibly corresponds to TRBD1 (5 bases). Between the trimmed V and J ends, which lost 3 bases and 5 bases, there was a span of 10 bases. CDR1 and CDR2 (germline): MDHEN, SYDVKM. This CDR3 spans 13 amino acids. The CDR3 reads CASSFQGLETQYF. CDR3 DNA: TGTGCCAGCAGTTTTCAGGGTTTGGAGACCCAGTACTTC.

The chain links TRBV7-2 to TRBJ2-1; 10 positions agree with TRBD2. The CDR3 runs 15 residues. Germline values: CDR1 SGHTA, CDR2 FQGNSA. J lost 0 bases, V lost 8 bases, and 4 bases had no gene match. Here the CDR3 reads CASGASGSSYNEQFF. In DNA form, the CDR3 reads TGTGCCAGCGGGGCTAGCGGGAGCTCCTACAATGAGCAGTTCTTC.